One sample yielded the 2 T cell receptor beta chains listed below, sequenced in a study of T cell repertoires in cytomegalovirus infection. MiXCR, applied by TCRdb to the reads, yields one record per CDR3 protein. This table holds 150,000 to 200,000 distinct CDR3 sequences, about an eighth found once. The sample comprised PBMCs. The source of these receptors is a human donor in good health (CMV status not recorded). Some clones in this sample may be carry-over from other donors' samples.

The J gene is TRBJ2-7, the V gene TRBV18, with 8 bases lining up with TRBD1. J gave up 2 bases and V 3 bases, and 6 bases lay outside the gene matches. The CDR3 extends over 15 amino acids. The germline gives CDR1 KGHSH, CDR2 LQKENI. CDR3 coding DNA: TGTGCCAGCTCACCGCGGGGACAGGAGGCCTACGAGCAGTACTTC. Translating it yields CASSPRGQEAYEQYF. Supplemented by reference TRBV18 and TRBJ2-7, the full variable domain reads NAGVMQNPRHLVRRRGQEARLRCSPMKGHSHVYWYRQLPEEGLKFMVYLQKENIIDESGMPKERFSAEFPKEGPSILRIQQVVRGDSAAYFCASSPRGQEAYEQYFGPGTRLTVT.

This clonotype was seen a handful of times. This chain connects TRBV7-6 to TRBJ1-1; a weak D match, TRBD1 (5 bases). The CDR3 is 14 residues long. From germline, CDR1 is SGHVS and CDR2 FNYEAQ. The V end was cut by 5 bases, the J end by 3 bases, with 13 bases between. This CDR3 reads CASSRRGGDTEAFF. The CDR3 coding sequence is TGTGCCAGCAGCCGCCGCGGGGGAGACACTGAAGCTTTCTTT.